A selection of T cell receptor beta chains follows, all from one sample in a study of cytomegalovirus exposure and HLA in healthy donors. Data came from immunoSEQ multiplex PCR; TCRdb stores just in-frame clones and leaves some out. The sample consists of some 120,000 clones, over 75% of them appearing once. Input material: PBMCs. The source is a woman aged 18-30 years in good health and CMV-seronegative. The CDR3 runs from the conserved cysteine through the conserved F or W. A D gene is named only where the DNA matches it firmly. Expanded clones get a size class; other rows say once, few or many, or leave the size out.

TRBD2	TRBV6-1	NA	TRBJ2-3	TGTGCCAGCAGTGAACCGGGACTAGGGGCAGATACGCAGTATTTT	CASSEPGLGADTQYF
NA	TRBV7-3	NA	TRBJ1-1	TGTGCCAGCAGCTTAAGGGGGGTAGGGGCTGAAGCTTTCTTT	CASSLRGVGAEAFF
NA	TRBV5-1	NA	TRBJ1-1	TGCGCCAGCAGCTGGACGACAGGCCCGAACACTGAAGCTTTCTTT	CASSWTTGPNTEAFF
TRBD2	TRBV9	NA	TRBJ2-3	TGTGCCAGCAGCGTAGAAGAGTACGAGGGACTAGGGACAGATACGCAGTATTTT	CASSVEEYEGLGTDTQYF
TRBD1	TRBV11-2	NA	TRBJ1-3	TGTGCCAGCAGCCCATCGGACAGGGGGCTTGGAAACACCATATATTTT	CASSPSDRGLGNTIYF
TRBD1	TRBV10-3	NA	TRBJ2-7	TGTGCCATCAGAGACCGGGACAGGGGAACCTACGAGCAGTACTTC	CAIRDRDRGTYEQYF
NA	TRBV7-8	NA	TRBJ2-3	TGTGCCAGCAGCTTAGTCAGGGAAAATACGCAGTATTTT	CASSLVRENTQYF
NA	TRBV18	NA	TRBJ1-1	TGTGCCAGCTCCCCAGGAGAGGGAAGGACTGAAGCTTTCTTT	CASSPGEGRTEAFF
NA	TRBV19	NA	TRBJ1-2	TGTGCCAGTAGCCCTGGGGAGCGCCTTAACTATGGCTACACCTTC	CASSPGERLNYGYTF
NA	TRBV6-6	NA	TRBJ1-2	TGTGCCAGCGGGACTGGATATGGCTACACCTTC	CASGTGYGYTF
TRBD1	TRBV29-1	NA	TRBJ1-4	TGCAGCGTTGAATACGGGACAGGGGGCGGAAAACTGTTTTTT	CSVEYGTGGGKLFF
NA	TRBV9	NA	TRBJ1-6	TGTGCCAGCAGCCCCAGAACCAACCTTAATTCACCCCTCCACTTT	CASSPRTNLNSPLHF
NA	TRBV28	NA	TRBJ1-2	TGTGCCAGCAGTTTTGAGGGTTATGGCTACACCTTC	CASSFEGYGYTF
NA	TRBV4-3	NA	TRBJ1-1	TGCGCCAGCAGCCGACAGGCCCGGGGATTAATGAACACTGAAGCTTTCTTT	CASSRQARGLMNTEAFF
TRBD2	TRBV25-1	NA	TRBJ2-1	TGTGCCAGCCGAAAGGCTAGCGGGGGGGTCTCCTACAATGAGCAGTTCTTC	CASRKASGGVSYNEQFF
TRBD1	TRBV30	few	TRBJ1-2	TGTGCCTGGTTAACCCCGGGACAGGGGGCCACTGGCTACACCTTC	CAWLTPGQGATGYTF
NA	TRBV4-3	NA	TRBJ1-3	TGCGCCAGCAGCCAGGGTGGGCTGAGTGGAAACACCATATATTTT	CASSQGGLSGNTIYF
NA	TRBV7-9	NA	TRBJ1-1	TGTGCCAGCAGCTTCGGGAATACTGAAGCTTTCTTT	CASSFGNTEAFF
NA	TRBV5-1	NA	TRBJ1-5	TGCGCCAGCAGTGTCGCCACGGTCCTGAGCAATCAGCCCCAGCATTTT	CASSVATVLSNQPQHF
TRBD1	TRBV5-1	few	TRBJ1-1	TGCGCCAGCAGCTTACAGGGGGCATATGAGACTGAAGCTTTCTTT	CASSLQGAYETEAFF
TRBD1	TRBV7-2	NA	TRBJ2-5	TGTGCCAGCGGGGACAGGGTTTTTGGGGAGACCCAGTACTTC	CASGDRVFGETQYF
NA	TRBV19	NA	TRBJ2-7	TGTGCCAGTAGTATAGATACACAGCCTCTCTACGAGCAGTACTTC	CASSIDTQPLYEQYF
NA	TRBV7-9	NA	TRBJ1-2	TGTGCCAGCAGCTTAGACGAAGGGGTGGGTGGCTACACCTTC	CASSLDEGVGGYTF
TRBD1	TRBV7-8	NA	TRBJ2-7	TGTGCCAGCAGCCTCACCGGGGACAGGGGCTACGAGCAGTACTTC	CASSLTGDRGYEQYF
TRBD1	TRBV29-1	once	TRBJ2-7	TGCAGCGTTGAGCCCGGGACAGGGGTTGGGAGGTACTTC	CSVEPGTGVGRYF
NA	TRBV6-1	NA	TRBJ1-2	TGTGCCAGCCTTCAATTCTGGGCAACCAGCGGGGGCTACACCTTC	CASLQFWATSGGYTF
NA	TRBV4-1	NA	TRBJ2-7	TGCGCCAGCAGCCAGAATAGGGGGATTCCCTACGAGCAGTACTTC	CASSQNRGIPYEQYF
NA	TRBV19	NA	TRBJ1-4	TGTGCCAGTGGTGGGACATCTTCGAGAGAAAAACTGTTTTTT	CASGGTSSREKLFF
NA	TRBV19	NA	TRBJ2-3	TGTGCCAGTAGTAGGAGAGGGCAGGGGACGAAGTCCAGCACAGATACGCAGTATTTT	CASSRRGQGTKSSTDTQYF
NA	TRBV5-6	NA	TRBJ2-2	TGTGCCAGCAGAAATGAGGAGGGGGCCGTATATGCGAACACCGGGGAGCTGTTTTTT	CASRNEEGAVYANTGELFF
NA	TRBV5-6	NA	TRBJ1-1	TGTGCCAGCAGCTTGGTCAGGGTTACTGAAGCTTTCTTT	CASSLVRVTEAFF
NA	TRBV18	NA	TRBJ1-6	TGTGCCAGCTCACCACTTACCAGAGGACCCCTCCACTTT	CASSPLTRGPLHF
NA	TRBV19	NA	TRBJ2-7	TGTGCCAGTACTGAACCCGGGGCCTACGAGCAGTACTTC	CASTEPGAYEQYF
TRBD1	TRBV4-2	NA	TRBJ2-3	TGTGCCAGCAGCTTACAGGGGGACACCAGCACAGATACGCAGTATTTT	CASSLQGDTSTDTQYF
TRBD1	TRBV5-1	few	TRBJ1-5	TGCGCCAGCAGCCGGGGGACAGGGGGAGAGGGCAATCAGCCCCAGCATTTT	CASSRGTGGEGNQPQHF
NA	TRBV19	NA	TRBJ1-1	TGTGCCAGTAGTCTGGGGACCAGGGGAGACACTGAAGCTTTCTTT	CASSLGTRGDTEAFF
TRBD1	TRBV27	NA	TRBJ2-5	TGTGCCAGCAGTTTATGGGGGGCACAGGGGGAGAGGGAGACCCAGTACTTC	CASSLWGAQGERETQYF
NA	TRBV27	few	TRBJ2-6	TGTGCCAGCAGTTTAGGGCTGGTAAACTCTGGGGCCAACGTCCTGACTTTC	CASSLGLVNSGANVLTF
TRBD2	TRBV5-4	NA	TRBJ2-5	TGTGCCAGCAGCCTCGCGGGGGGCCAAGAGACCCAGTACTTC	CASSLAGGQETQYF
TRBD1	TRBV7-8	few	TRBJ1-5	TGTGCCAGCAGCCCACGACAGGGGAAGCAGCCCCAGCATTTT	CASSPRQGKQPQHF
NA	TRBV2	few	TRBJ2-7	TGTGCCAGCAGTTCCCCCGGGTTCAACGAGCAGTACTTC	CASSSPGFNEQYF
NA	TRBV6-1	NA	TRBJ2-2	TGTGCCAGCACCCAGAAGGGGGACACCGGGGAGCTGTTTTTT	CASTQKGDTGELFF
TRBD1	TRBV7-2	NA	TRBJ2-1	TGTGCCAGCAGCCGAGGACAGGGCCCCTACAATGAGCAGTTCTTC	CASSRGQGPYNEQFF
TRBD1	TRBV27	NA	TRBJ1-4	TGTGCCAGCACACGACAGGGGCCTTGGGAAAAACTGTTTTTT	CASTRQGPWEKLFF
NA	TRBV30	NA	TRBJ2-1	TGTGCCTGGGGGACTTTCCGCTTGGATGAGCAGTTCTTC	CAWGTFRLDEQFF
TRBD1	TRBV19	NA	TRBJ2-7	TGTGCCAGTAGTATCCGGACAGGGAACTACGAGCAGTACTTC	CASSIRTGNYEQYF
NA	TRBV6-5	NA	TRBJ2-3	TGTGCCAGCAGTTACTTGGGGAGAACAGATACGCAGTATTTT	CASSYLGRTDTQYF
TRBD1	TRBV18	NA	TRBJ1-2	TGTGCCAGCTCACCCAATGGACAGGGGGCGTCCGGCTACACCTTC	CASSPNGQGASGYTF
TRBD1	TRBV5-8	NA	TRBJ1-5	TGTGCCAGCAGCGGCGGGACAGGGTGGGGCCAGCCCCAGCATTTT	CASSGGTGWGQPQHF
NA	TRBV5-1	NA	TRBJ1-2	TGCGCCAGCAGCTTCGGGGATCAAGGCCACACCTTC	CASSFGDQGHTF
NA	TRBV29-1	NA	TRBJ2-2	TGCAGCGGAGGAGGGCCAACCGGGGAGCTGTTTTTT	CSGGGPTGELFF
TRBD1	TRBV4-1	few	TRBJ1-1	TGCGCCAGCAGCCAGTCTACCGGGACAGGGGCCACTGAAGCTTTCTTT	CASSQSTGTGATEAFF
NA	TRBV10-3	NA	TRBJ1-2	TGTGCCATCAGTGCAGGGAACGACTATGGCTACACCTTC	CAISAGNDYGYTF
NA	TRBV19	NA	TRBJ1-1	TGTGCCAGTAGTATCTCCTTGAAGGGGAACCCTGAAGCTTTCTTT	CASSISLKGNPEAFF
NA	TRBV29-1	NA	TRBJ1-2	TGCAGCGTTGGCCGGGAGGGTGGCTACACCTTC	CSVGREGGYTF
TRBD2	TRBV5-4	NA	TRBJ2-3	TGTGCCAGCAGCTCCCCCCTTAGCGGGAGGAAGACAGATACGCAGTATTTT	CASSSPLSGRKTDTQYF
NA	TRBV7-8	NA	TRBJ2-7	TGTGCCAGCAGCCCGGACAGTCCCTACGAGCAGTACTTC	CASSPDSPYEQYF
NA	TRBV5-1	NA	TRBJ2-3	TGCGCCAGCAGCTTGGATGGGGGGAGCACAGATACGCAGTATTTT	CASSLDGGSTDTQYF
TRBD2	TRBV14	few	TRBJ2-7	TGTGCCAGCAGCCGCTTGACTAGCGGGATAAACGAGCAGTACTTC	CASSRLTSGINEQYF
NA	TRBV9	once	TRBJ2-3	TGTGCCAGCAGCGTAGATGCGGGGGCCACAGATACGCAGTATTTT	CASSVDAGATDTQYF